This T cell receptor beta chain was documented in a study of regulatory T cells in long-lasting Graves disease. Study findings and constraints: Favored usage of TRBV28, TRBJ1-2 and TRBJ2-5 was recorded in persistent disease. Persistent patients shared more public clonotypes (about 2,800) than newly diagnosed patients (966).

Trimming took 3 bases from V and 4 from J, leaving 19 bases between them. Germline V gene data show CDR1 as MNHNS and CDR2 as SASEGT. The CDR3 runs 17 residues. Assembly of TCR beta libraries relied on iRepertoire HTBI primers together with Arm-PCR of CDR3 regions. TCRdb reprocessed the multiplex PCR reads with MiXCR, giving one entry per CDR3 protein. The sample has hundreds of thousands of distinct CDR3 sequences; about 14% are singletons. This clonotype was seen repeatedly, ten times or more. As yet, its antigen is unknown. As to time point: newly diagnosed GD, antithyroid drugs for less than 3 months. PBMC RNA was the source of the TCR library. From each patient, roughly 9 milliliters of peripheral blood was drawn and collected into an EDTA anticoagulant tube.

This sequence originates from a female donor with Graves disease. The starting material was peripheral blood mononuclear cells (PBMCs), obtained at new diagnosis, from a patient treated with antithyroid drugs. The chain recombines TRBV6-1 with TRBJ2-1, with D possibly being TRBD1 (7 bases). CDR3 protein: CASSDYAGTDTYNEQFF. The CDR3 bases are TGTGCCAGCAGTGACTATGCGGGGACAGATACGTACAATGAGCAGTTCTTC.